A selection of T cell receptor beta chains follows, all from one sample in a study of PD-L1 blockade in urothelial cancer. Sequencing used immunoSEQ multiplex PCR; TCRdb keeps in-frame clones, though not all of them. The profile shows 45,000 to 60,000 clones, approximately 90% of them singletons. Sequencing used PBMCs, obtained around atezolizumab (anti-PD-L1) treatment. These receptors came from a man in his sixties with urothelial cancer. Both conserved end residues are part of each CDR3. Where a row states a size, it is once, few, many or the class of an expanded clone; other rows omit it.

v_gene	j_gene	abundance	CDR3aa
TRBV4-1	TRBJ1-6	.	CASSLRQGSSPLHF
TRBV4-1	TRBJ1-1	few	CASSHTGVSFNEAFF
TRBV30	TRBJ2-3	once	CAWGRGYSTDTQYF
TRBV4-1	TRBJ2-3	once	CASSQAFGGSSTDTQYF
TRBV30	TRBJ1-5	.	CAWSSRGNQPQHF
TRBV9	TRBJ2-3	once	CASSSTRGQISTDTQYF
TRBV18	TRBJ2-1	.	CASSPPSRGALYNEQFF
TRBV6-5	TRBJ2-7	once	CASKTQSYEQYF
TRBV29-1	TRBJ1-4	.	CSVAGAQREKLFF
TRBV5-1	TRBJ1-5	.	CASSFGDNQPQHF
TRBV7-9	TRBJ2-3	.	CASSTQGAADTQYF
TRBV19	TRBJ1-5	.	CASSVPAGPQHF
TRBV4-2	TRBJ2-7	.	CASSQPGTTKFEQYF
TRBV5-1	TRBJ2-1	.	CASSWTGYNEQFF
TRBV7-2	TRBJ2-3	.	CASSQGGGRDTQYF
TRBV5-6	TRBJ1-2	.	CASSLFVYGYTF
TRBV11-2	TRBJ2-2	.	CASSLVRGGELFF
TRBV4-2	TRBJ2-4	once	CASSQDTRARIQYF
TRBV5-6	TRBJ1-5	.	CASSLAQVDQPQHF
TRBV7-3	TRBJ2-3	.	CASSLQGLGTDTQYF
TRBV4-1	TRBJ1-2	.	CASSQEADGYTF
TRBV6-5	TRBJ1-4	.	CASSYSGGNEKLFF
TRBV7-2	TRBJ1-1	.	CASGGETVNTEAFF
TRBV11-3	TRBJ2-7	.	CASSLGPRVEYYEQYF
TRBV7-8	TRBJ1-2	.	CASSLAYEEGSYGYTF
TRBV9	TRBJ2-5	once	CASSPGVGGYETQYF
TRBV7-9	TRBJ1-2	.	CASSGQGYGYTF
TRBV5-5	TRBJ1-2	.	CASSTGQGNYGYTF
TRBV29-1	TRBJ1-2	.	CSVRTQGARGYTF
TRBV6-4	TRBJ2-2	.	CASSVRGTANTGELFF
TRBV9	TRBJ1-5	.	CASSVVADQPQHF
TRBV2	TRBJ2-5	.	CASGAGLTTQYF
TRBV28	TRBJ1-2	.	CASSPRTSIRYGYTF
TRBV5-1	TRBJ2-2	.	CASSLRNTQGSGELFF
TRBV28	TRBJ1-5	.	CASTRPRANQPQHF
TRBV10-3	TRBJ2-5	once	CAISDSGRQETQYF
TRBV19	TRBJ2-1	.	CASSIGPYDSGSPYNEQFF
TRBV19	TRBJ1-1	.	CASSIRGSGEAFF
TRBV25-1	TRBJ2-1	.	CASSEYGGQGHYNEQFF
TRBV19	TRBJ1-3	.	CASSPGISGNTIYF
TRBV5-6	TRBJ1-6	.	CASSLPPGRNSPLHF
TRBV2	TRBJ2-5	.	CASSRSGGAVETQYF
TRBV6-5	TRBJ2-5	.	CASSDYSQETQYF